The sequence of this T cell receptor (beta chain) was determined in a study of blood T cell repertoires in COVID-19. At the level of the study: Sample material is recorded as cDNA or gDNA derived from T cells, B-cell-depleted T cells, or PBMCs.

The germline CDR1 and CDR2 sequences are LGHNA and YNFKEQ. The germline V and J ends were trimmed by 4 bases and 4 bases, with 8 bases remaining between them. This CDR3 has 13 amino acids. Recovered status in Cohort 3 required two negative PCRs, clearance, or symptom resolution. TCRdb keeps only in-frame clones here, not all; method: immunoSEQ multiplex PCR. The data hold 300,000 to 350,000 clones, with about nine tenths observed a single time. The rearrangement uses TRBV4-2 and TRBJ1-3; a possible D gene is TRBD1 (5 bases). This TCR came from a woman under 30 who had recovered from COVID-19. The specimen sequenced was PBMCs or T cells enriched from blood (not recorded which). CDR3 sequence: CASSRDSGNTIYF. The CDR3 DNA sequence: TGTGCCAGCAGCCGGGACTCAGGAAACACCATATATTTT.